The clone carrying this T cell receptor (beta chain) was seen ten or more times. Antigen specificity is unknown. An end of the junction does not agree with germline; a read error may underlie this. As to time point: newly diagnosed GD, antithyroid drugs for less than 3 months. The TCR library was made from RNA that had been extracted from PBMCs in TRIzol. American Thyroid Association guidelines served as the basis for diagnosing Graves' disease. The CDR3 is 14 amino acids. In germline, CDR1 is SGHRS, CDR2 YFSETQ. This specimen comes from a study of regulatory T cells in long-lasting Graves disease. The study's findings and limits: Graves' patients with persistent disease showed TCR diversity lower than patients newly diagnosed.

Building of the TCR beta libraries involved iRepertoire HTBI primers and Arm-PCR of CDR3 regions. TCRdb reprocessed the multiplex PCR reads via MiXCR and lists one record per CDR3 protein. The sample gives 400,000 to 500,000 distinct CDR3 sequences, less than 15% of which show up once; about 15% is in the top ten. These sequences were also reported in another study, on T cells in Graves' hyperthyroidism and ophthalmopathy. That source adds: Blood held most thyroid clonotypes expanded above 0.001 frequency.

The source material was peripheral blood mononuclear cells (PBMCs), sampled at new diagnosis, from a patient treated with antithyroid drugs. This sequence originates from a woman in her 50s with Graves disease. The chain links TRBV5-1 to TRBJ2-3, with TRBD2 matching 7 bases. CDR3: CASSLAGGTDTQYF. The DNA for the CDR3 is TGTGCCAGCAGTCTCGCGGGAGGCACAGATACGCAGTATTTT.